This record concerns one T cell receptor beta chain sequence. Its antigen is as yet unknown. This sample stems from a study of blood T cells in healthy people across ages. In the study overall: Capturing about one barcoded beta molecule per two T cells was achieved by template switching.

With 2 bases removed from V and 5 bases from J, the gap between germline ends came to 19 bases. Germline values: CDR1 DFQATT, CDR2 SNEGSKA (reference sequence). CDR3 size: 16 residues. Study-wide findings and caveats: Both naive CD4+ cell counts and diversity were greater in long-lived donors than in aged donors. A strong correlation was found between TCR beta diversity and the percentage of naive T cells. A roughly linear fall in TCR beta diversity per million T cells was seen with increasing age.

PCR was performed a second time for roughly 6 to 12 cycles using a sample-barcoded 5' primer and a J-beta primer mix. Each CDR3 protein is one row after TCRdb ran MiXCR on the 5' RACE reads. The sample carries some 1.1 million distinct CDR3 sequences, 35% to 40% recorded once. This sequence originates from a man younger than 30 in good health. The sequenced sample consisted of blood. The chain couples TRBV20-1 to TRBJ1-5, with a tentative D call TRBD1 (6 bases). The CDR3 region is CSARIKRGAKDQPQHF. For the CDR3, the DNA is TGCAGTGCTAGAATAAAGCGGGGGGCAAAAGATCAGCCCCAGCATTTT.